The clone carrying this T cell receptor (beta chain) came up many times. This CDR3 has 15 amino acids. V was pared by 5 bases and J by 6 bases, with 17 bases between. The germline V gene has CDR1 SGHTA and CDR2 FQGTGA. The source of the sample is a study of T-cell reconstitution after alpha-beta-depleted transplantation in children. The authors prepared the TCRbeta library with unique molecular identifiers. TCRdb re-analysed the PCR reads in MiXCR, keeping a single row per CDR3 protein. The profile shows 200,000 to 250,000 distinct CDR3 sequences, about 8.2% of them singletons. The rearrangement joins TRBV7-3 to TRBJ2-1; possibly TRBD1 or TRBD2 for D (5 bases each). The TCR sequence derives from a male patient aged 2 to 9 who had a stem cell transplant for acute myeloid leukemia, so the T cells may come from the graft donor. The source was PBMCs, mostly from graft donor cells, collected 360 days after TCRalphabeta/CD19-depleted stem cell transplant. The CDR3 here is CASSTPGTGFNEQFF. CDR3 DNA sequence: TGTGCCAGCAGCACCCCCGGGACGGGGTTCAATGAGCAGTTCTTC. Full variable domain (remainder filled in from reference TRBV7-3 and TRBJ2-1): GAGVSQTPSNKVTEKGKYVELRCDPISGHTALYWYRQSLGQGPEFLIYFQGTGAADDSGLPNDRFFAVRPEGSVSTLKIQRTERGDSAVYLCASSTPGTGFNEQFFGPGTRLTVL.